The 2 T cell receptor beta chains given below trace back to one sample, sequenced in a study of T cell repertoires in ileal Crohn's disease. Assay: immunoSEQ multiplex PCR; the TCRdb copy retains only in-frame clones and omits some. The profile shows roughly 3,900 clones, about 78% of them singletons. Sample time point: neoterminal ileum biopsy at postoperative endoscopy, about 6 months after surgery. The sample comprised ileal tissue. These receptor sequences come from an adult with Crohn's disease.

This clone came up once. This chain uses TRBV4-1 with TRBJ2-1, with unresolved D. Between the trimmed V and J ends, which lost 7 bases and 5 bases, there was a span of 15 bases. CDR3 size: 14 residues. CDR1 MGHRA and CDR2 YSYEKL come from the germline V gene. The CDR3 spells CASTPGRVDNEQFF. CDR3 in DNA: TGCGCCAGCACCCCAGGTCGAGTGGACAATGAGCAGTTCTTC.

The chain combines TRBV27 with TRBJ1-1; D remains ambiguous. Germline CDR1 and CDR2: MNHEY and SMNVEV (reference sequence). This CDR3 is built from 15 residues. V lost 2 bases and J 4 bases, leaving 14 bases between the germline ends. The CDR3 nucleotides are TGTGCCAGCAGTTTAAAATGGCGGGGAGGCACTGAAGCTTTCTTT. Its translation: CASSLKWRGGTEAFF.